The 9 T cell receptor beta chains below were found in one sample sequenced in a study of control samples from healthy donors and cancer patients. Produced via immunoSEQ multiplex PCR; TCRdb's table is partial and in-frame only. The sample consists of about 120,000 clones, about 92% of them appearing once. The sequenced sample was PBMCs. The origin of the receptors is a man aged 45-65 years with head and neck cancer.

V usage is TRBV28 and J usage is TRBJ2-2, with no clear D. Per the germline V gene, CDR1 is MDHEN and CDR2 is SYDVKM. The CDR3 has 13 amino acids. Trimming took off 0 bases at V and 6 bases at J, with 5 bases between the two ends. In nucleotides, the CDR3 is TGTGCCAGCAGTTTATGGCTCGCCGGGGAGCTGTTTTTT. Its protein is CASSLWLAGELFF.

The rearrangement uses TRBV7-8 and TRBJ1-2, with a tentative D call TRBD1 (5 bases). Trimming shortened V by 5 bases and J by 4 bases, and 20 bases separated the two germline ends. The CDR3 has 16 residues. In germline, CDR1 is SGHVS, CDR2 FQNEAQ. The CDR3 region has the DNA TGTGCCAGCAGCCGCCGAGACATGGGGCAGGGCTATGGCTACACCTTC. This codes for CASSRRDMGQGYGYTF.

The chain combines TRBV4-3 with TRBJ2-5; D is possibly TRBD1 (5 bases). This CDR3 comprises 13 residues. Germline assignment: CDR1 LGHNA and CDR2 YSLEER. Trimming removed 8 bases at V and 4 bases at J, with 14 bases between. The CDR3 spells CASRKGLGETQYF. The CDR3 nucleotides are TGCGCCAGCCGGAAGGGGCTAGGAGAGACCCAGTACTTC.

This chain uses TRBV30 with TRBJ2-7, with D possibly being TRBD1 (6 bases). From germline, CDR1 is GTSNPN and CDR2 SVGIG (reference sequence). The CDR3 covers 12 residues. Between the trimmed V and J ends, which lost 4 bases and 6 bases, there was a span of 13 bases. CDR3 sequence: CAWTGDSGEQYF. The CDR3 DNA follows: TGTGCCTGGACAGGGGATTCGGGCGAGCAGTACTTC.

The rearrangement uses TRBV5-4 and TRBJ2-5, with D possibly TRBD2 on 6 matching bases. The CDR3 has 14 amino acids. V lost 5 bases, J lost 3 bases, and 14 bases lay in between. The germline V gene has CDR1 SGHNT and CDR2 YYREEE (reference sequence). The CDR3 loop reads CASRGDLKKETQYF. The CDR3 coding sequence is TGTGCCAGCAGGGGGGACTTAAAAAAAGAGACCCAGTACTTC.

The chain carries TRBV9 and TRBJ2-2; 8 bases match TRBD1. The CDR3 has 15 amino acids. Germline V CDR1 and CDR2: SGDLS, YYNGEE. J was trimmed by 9 bases and V by 2 bases; bases with no gene match: 9. The chain's CDR3 is CASSVGQERHRELFF. CDR3 nucleotides: TGTGCCAGCAGCGTGGGACAGGAAAGACACCGGGAGCTGTTTTTT. The full variable domain, with the rest looked up from reference TRBV9 and TRBJ2-2, is DSGVTQTPKHLITATGQRVTLRCSPRSGDLSVYWYQQSLDQGLQFLIQYYNGEERAKGNILERFSAQQFPDLHSELNLSSLELGDSALYFCASSVGQERHRELFFGEGSRLTVL.

The chain joins TRBV30 to TRBJ2-1; D is possibly TRBD2 (5 bases). CDR3 length: 12 amino acids. Germline CDR1 reads GTSNPN; CDR2 reads SVGIG (reference sequence). Trimming removed 1 base from V and 10 bases from J, with 11 bases in between. The CDR3: CAWSGGYSEQFF. CDR3 bases: TGTGCCTGGAGTGGAGGGTATTCGGAGCAGTTCTTC.

This sequence joins TRBV27 and TRBJ1-6; D perhaps matches TRBD1 (6 bases). This CDR3 comprises 14 residues. Trimming cost V 8 bases and J 3 bases, with 11 bases left between them. Germline CDR1 is MNHEY and CDR2 is SMNVEV (reference sequence). CDR3 sequence: CASGRGGYNSPLHF. CDR3 in DNA: TGTGCCAGCGGCCGAGGGGGCTATAATTCACCCCTCCACTTT.

J is TRBJ1-2 and V is TRBV24-1; D call uncertain. The CDR3 covers 13 residues. Trimming cost V 5 bases and J 0 bases, with 6 bases left between them. In germline, CDR1 is KGHDR, CDR2 SFDVKD. The CDR3 region is CATSAGTNYGYTF. The CDR3 nucleotides read TGTGCCACCAGTGCCGGGACTAACTATGGCTACACCTTC.